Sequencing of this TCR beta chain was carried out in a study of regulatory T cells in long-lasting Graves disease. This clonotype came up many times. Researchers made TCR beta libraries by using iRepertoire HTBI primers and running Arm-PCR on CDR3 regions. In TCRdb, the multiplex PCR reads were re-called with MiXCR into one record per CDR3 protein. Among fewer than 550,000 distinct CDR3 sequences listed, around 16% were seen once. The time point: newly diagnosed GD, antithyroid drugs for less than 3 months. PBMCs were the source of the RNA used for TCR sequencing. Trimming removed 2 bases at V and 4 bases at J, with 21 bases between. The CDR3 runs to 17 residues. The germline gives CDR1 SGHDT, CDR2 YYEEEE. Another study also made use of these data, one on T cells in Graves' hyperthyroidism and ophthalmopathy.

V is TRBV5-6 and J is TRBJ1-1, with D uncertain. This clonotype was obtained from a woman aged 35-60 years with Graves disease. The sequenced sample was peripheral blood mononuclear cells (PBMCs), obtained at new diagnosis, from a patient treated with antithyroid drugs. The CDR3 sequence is CASSLFRVGGYGTEAFF. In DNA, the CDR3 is TGTGCCAGCAGCTTATTTCGGGTAGGAGGGTACGGCACTGAAGCTTTCTTT.